Listed here are 26 T cell receptor beta chains from one sample, sequenced in a study of shared clonotypes between healthy human individuals. Method: immunoSEQ multiplex PCR; TCRdb's copy keeps in-frame clones and lacks some. This table holds fewer than 700,000 clones, about 80% found once. Sample: PBMCs. The source is a woman between 40 and 55 years old in good health. Some clones in this sample may be carry-over from other donors' samples.

The chain recombines TRBV6-1 with TRBJ2-2; TRBD1 aligns across 10 bases. V shed 4 bases, J shed 5 bases, and the junction held 7 bases outside the gene matches. This CDR3 region has 16 residues. The germline CDR1 and CDR2 sequences are MNHNS and SASEGT. Written as DNA, the CDR3 is TGTGCCAGCAGTGTCCTGGGACAGGGGAAAACCGGGGAGCTGTTTTTT. It encodes CASSVLGQGKTGELFF.

The chain carries TRBV28 and TRBJ2-5, with 8 bases lining up with TRBD1. In germline, CDR1 is MDHEN, CDR2 SYDVKM. The CDR3 runs 15 residues. J lost 5 bases, V lost 5 bases, and 10 bases had no gene match. CDR3 amino acids: CASSGQGASDETQYF. The DNA of the CDR3 is TGTGCCAGCAGTGGTCAGGGGGCTTCGGATGAGACCCAGTACTTC.

This clone occurred many times. Other nucleotide sequences from this sample produce the same CDR3. As DNA, the CDR3 is TGTGCCAGCAGCCAAGGGATGGCTTCGGGGGAGCTGTTTTTT. Amino acids: CASSQGMASGELFF. This chain connects TRBV4-2 to TRBJ2-2; D not resolved. This CDR3 has 14 residues. The V gene lost 1 base and the J gene lost 8 bases, with 11 bases spanning the gap. The germline CDR1 and CDR2 sequences are LGHNA and YNFKEQ.

This clone was counted a few times. The chain has TRBV2 and TRBJ2-7; D remains ambiguous. CDR3 length: 13 amino acids. The germline gives CDR1 SNHLY, CDR2 FYNNEI. V lost 2 bases to trimming and J lost 0 bases, with 5 bases between them. CDR3: CASSESVSYEQYF. The CDR3 DNA follows: TGTGCCAGCAGTGAATCAGTCTCCTACGAGCAGTACTTC.

This chain joins TRBV7-5 and TRBJ2-1; the table's D call, TRBD2, was not checked against the DNA. TRBV7-5 is termed a pseudogene. The CDR3 covers 17 residues. CDR3 in DNA: TGTGTCAGAAGCTTCTTAAGCGGGACCCTCTCCTACAATGAGCAGTTCTTC. It is translated as CVRSFLSGTLSYNEQFF.

This chain joins TRBV18 and TRBJ1-2, with D uncertain. V shed 1 base and J shed 8 bases, with 17 bases lying between them. The CDR3 extends over 15 amino acids. CDR1 and CDR2 (germline): KGHSH, LQKENI. CDR3 bases: TGTGCCAGCTCACCACAGCTCGATGAAAAGGGAGGCTACACCTTC. This gives the protein CASSPQLDEKGGYTF. The full variable domain, its missing parts supplied by reference TRBV18 and TRBJ1-2, is NAGVMQNPRHLVRRRGQEARLRCSPMKGHSHVYWYRQLPEEGLKFMVYLQKENIIDESGMPKERFSAEFPKEGPSILRIQQVVRGDSAAYFCASSPQLDEKGGYTFGSGTRLTVV.

V and J are TRBV28 and TRBJ2-2; the match to TRBD2 covers 10 bases. The J segment lost 6 bases and the V segment lost 7 bases, leaving 8 bases of the junction unmatched. This CDR3 is built from 15 residues. The V gene's germline CDR1 is MDHEN and CDR2 SYDVKM. The CDR3: CASNKREGRAGELFF. For the CDR3, the DNA is TGTGCCAGCAATAAGCGGGAGGGCCGGGCCGGGGAGCTGTTTTTT.

The V and J genes are TRBV21-1 and TRBJ1-6; the DNA was not compared with TRBD1, the D call given in the table. TRBV21-1 is marked as a pseudogene. The CDR3 covers 15 residues. CDR3 DNA sequence: TGTGCCAGCAGCAACCGGGACAGGGATATCTCACCCCTCCACTTT. As protein: CASSNRDRDISPLHF.

The chain uses TRBV7-8 and TRBJ2-5, with D perhaps assigned TRBD1 or TRBD2 (5 bases each). This CDR3 has 14 amino acids. Trimming took off 5 bases at V and 0 bases at J, with 10 bases between the two ends. Looked up from germline, CDR1 is SGHVS and CDR2 is FQNEAQ. The CDR3 loop reads CASSLGTNQETQYF. As DNA, the CDR3 is TGTGCCAGCAGCCTAGGGACCAACCAAGAGACCCAGTACTTC.

The genes are TRBV28 and TRBJ1-4; no definite D call. The CDR3 loop spans 13 amino acids. Germline V lookup: CDR1 MDHEN, CDR2 SYDVKM. Trimming left V 8 bases short and J 7 bases short, with 14 bases between. As DNA, the CDR3 is TGTGCCAGCCGGGGAGCTGGGTTTGAAAAACTGTTTTTT. This codes for CASRGAGFEKLFF.

This clone showed up many times. The chain carries TRBV5-4 and TRBJ1-2; 7 nucleotides align to TRBD1. The CDR3 contains 13 residues. The V gene end was trimmed by 5 bases and the J gene end by 4 bases; junction bases not matched to a gene: 5. CDR1 is SGHNT, CDR2 YYREEE, per germline (reference sequence). The CDR3 loop reads CASRPGQFYGYTF. The CDR3 nucleotides read TGTGCCAGCAGGCCGGGACAGTTCTATGGCTACACCTTC. The whole variable domain, remainder taken from reference TRBV5-4 and TRBJ1-2, is ETGVTQSPTHLIKTRGQQVTLRCSSQSGHNTVSWYQQALGQGPQFIFQYYREEENGRGNFPPRFSGLQFPNYSSELNVNALELDDSALYLCASRPGQFYGYTFGSGTRLTVV.

The chain employs TRBV19 and TRBJ1-4; weak D call: TRBD1 (5 bases). This CDR3 contains 16 residues. Germline CDR1 is LNHDA and CDR2 is SQIVND (reference sequence). The germline V and J ends were trimmed by 0 bases and 7 bases, with 15 bases remaining between them. The CDR3 protein is CASSIDPGRMLEKLFF. The CDR3 region has the DNA TGTGCCAGTAGTATAGATCCGGGGCGGATGCTTGAAAAACTGTTTTTT. Combining the CDR3 with reference TRBV19 and TRBJ1-4 gives the whole variable domain DGGITQSPKYLFRKEGQNVTLSCEQNLNHDAMYWYRQDPGQGLRLIYYSQIVNDFQKGDIAEGYSVSREKKESFPLTVTSAQKNPTAFYLCASSIDPGRMLEKLFFGSGTQLSVL.

Only one count was recorded for this clone. The rearrangement uses TRBV7-3 and TRBJ2-7; D unclear. Trimming pared 1 base from V and 0 bases from J, leaving 7 bases between. The CDR3 spans 14 residues. Germline loops: CDR1 SGHTA, CDR2 FQGTGA. In DNA, the CDR3 is TGTGCCAGCAGCTTAAATAGCAACTCCTACGAGCAGTACTTC. Protein: CASSLNSNSYEQYF.

The chain links TRBV7-2 to TRBJ2-1; D may match TRBD1 or TRBD2 (5 bases each). The V end lost 2 bases, the J end lost 4 bases, and 12 bases lay between the germline ends. Looked up from germline, CDR1 is SGHTA and CDR2 is FQGNSA. The length of the CDR3 is 15 residues. Here the CDR3 DNA reads TGTGCCAGCAGCTTAAACCGAGGGGCATACAATGAGCAGTTCTTC. Amino acids: CASSLNRGAYNEQFF.

This clone appeared a single time. The chain uses TRBV9 and TRBJ1-3, with TRBD1 as a possible D gene (5 bases). The V gene lost 4 bases and the J gene lost 7 bases, with 15 bases spanning the gap. CDR3 length equals 14 residues. Germline CDR1 reads SGDLS; CDR2 reads YYNGEE. The CDR3: CASSPGGLGNTIYF. In DNA, the CDR3 is TGTGCCAGCAGCCCCGGGGGGTTAGGGAACACCATATATTTT.

Concerning this clone: Germline is not matched at one junction end, which may reflect a read error. This rearrangement joins TRBV27 to TRBJ2-1; 8 bases map to TRBD1. CDR3 length equals 15 residues. The germline V gene has CDR1 MNHEY and CDR2 SMNVEV (reference sequence). The CDR3 DNA reads TGTGCCAGCACTTTAAACGGACAGGGATACAATGAGCAGTTCTTC. Protein sequence: CASTLNGQGYNEQFF.

This clone has ten or more counts. This chain uses TRBV7-9 with TRBJ1-1; D remains ambiguous. CDR3 length equals 16 residues. Germline V gives CDR1 SEHNR, CDR2 FQNEAQ (reference sequence). V lost 1 base, J lost 3 bases, and 15 bases lay in between. The CDR3 sequence is CASSLVALGNHTEAFF. The DNA of the CDR3 is TGTGCCAGCAGCTTAGTCGCTCTGGGGAATCACACTGAAGCTTTCTTT.

For this clone: Additional DNA sequences in this sample encode the identical CDR3. J is TRBJ1-2 and V is TRBV30, with 8 bases fitting TRBD1. The junction had 5 bases not matched to a gene; V was cut back by 0 bases and J by 8 bases. The CDR3 length is 13 residues. Germline values: CDR1 GTSNPN, CDR2 SVGIG (reference sequence). The CDR3 sequence: CAWSVRSGGGYTF. The CDR3 DNA is TGTGCCTGGAGTGTACGGTCAGGGGGCGGCTACACCTTC.

CDR3 protein: CASSPRDRGNGYTF. The CDR3 DNA follows: TGTGCCAGCTCACCACGAGACAGGGGGAATGGCTACACCTTC. V gene TRBV18 combines with J gene TRBJ1-2; 9 positions match TRBD1. V gave up 1 base and J gave up 6 bases; unmatched junction bases: 3. The germline CDR1 and CDR2 sequences are KGHSH and LQKENI. This CDR3 contains 14 residues.

This chain joins TRBV28 and TRBJ2-7, with 10 bases lining up with TRBD2. CDR1 and CDR2 (germline): MDHEN, SYDVKM. V lost 4 bases to trimming and J lost 2 bases; unmatched junction nucleotides: 8. CDR3 length: 16 residues. The CDR3: CASSSTGLAHPYEQYF. CDR3 DNA sequence: TGTGCCAGCAGTTCTACGGGACTAGCGCATCCCTACGAGCAGTACTTC.

This clone was detected only once. The chain recombines TRBV5-4 with TRBJ1-1; D may be TRBD1 (6 bases). CDR3 length: 14 amino acids. V gave up 4 bases and J gave up 5 bases, with 15 bases separating them. The germline V gene encodes CDR1 SGHNT and CDR2 YYREEE (reference sequence). The CDR3 loop reads CASSPVGGGTEAFF. DNA for the CDR3: TGTGCCAGCAGCCCCGTGGGAGGGGGGACTGAAGCTTTCTTT.

Concerning this clone: This is likely an artifact of a read error, given a far larger clone one base away. Other nucleotide sequences in the sample specify the same CDR3. The chain joins TRBV2 to TRBJ2-2; 10 bases are a match to TRBD1. Germline assignment: CDR1 SNHLY and CDR2 FYNNEI. The CDR3 runs to 16 residues. CDR3 sequence: CASSGTGVGLTGGLFF. The DNA of the CDR3 is TGTGCCAGCTCCGGGACAGGGGTCGGTCTCACCGGGGGGCTGTTTTTT. Supplemented by reference TRBV2 and TRBJ2-2, the full variable domain reads EPEVTQTPSHQVTQMGQEVILRCVPISNHLYFYWYRQILGQKVEFLVSFYNNEISEKSEIFDDQFSVERPDGSNFTLKIRSTKLEDSAMYFCASSGTGVGLTGGLFFGEGSRLTVL.

The chain recombines TRBV10-3 with TRBJ1-1; unclear D gene. This CDR3 has 13 residues. Looked up from germline, CDR1 is ENHRY and CDR2 is SYGVKD. The V end lost 6 bases, the J end lost 0 bases, and 8 bases lay between the germline ends. The CDR3 nucleotides are TGTGCCATCAGAGAAGACCTGAACACTGAAGCTTTCTTT. It is translated as CAIREDLNTEAFF.

CDR3 sequence: CAWSHEGVTPQHF. The CDR3 nucleotides are TGTGCCTGGAGTCACGAGGGAGTCACGCCCCAGCATTTT. This rearrangement joins TRBV30 to TRBJ1-5; D gene ambiguous. The CDR3 extends over 13 amino acids. CDR1 is GTSNPN and CDR2 is SVGIG in the germline V gene (reference sequence). The V gene lost 2 bases and the J gene lost 9 bases, with 14 bases spanning the gap.

This chain connects TRBV6-4 to TRBJ1-2; TRBD1 is a possible D gene (5 bases). V lost 6 bases, J lost 7 bases, and 21 bases lay in between. This CDR3 region has 15 residues. Germline CDR1 is MRHNA and CDR2 is SNTAGT. The CDR3 protein is CASSHRDRLERGYTF. Here the CDR3 DNA reads TGTGCCAGCAGCCACCGGGACCGATTAGAGCGTGGCTACACCTTC.

V is TRBV11-2 and J is TRBJ2-3; D possibly corresponds to TRBD1 (6 bases). CDR1 is SGHAT, CDR2 FQNNGV, per germline. V was pared by 7 bases and J by 6 bases, with 8 bases between. This CDR3 is 11 amino acids long. This chain's CDR3 is CASTQGDTQYF. The CDR3 DNA sequence: TGTGCCAGCACCCAGGGGGATACGCAGTATTTT.